The rows below give T cell receptor beta chains drawn from one sample of a study of identical twins. TCRdb independently ran MiXCR on the 5' RACE reads; one entry per CDR3 protein. The sample yields some 1,600,000 distinct CDR3 sequences, roughly a third seen once. Sequences were obtained from cord blood. Every receptor here comes from a newborn girl in good health. Both conserved end residues are part of each CDR3. The D gene is left open where the match is weak. Expanded clones are given a class, and other clones once, few, many or no size at all.

clone size: few
V gene: TRBV14
D gene: NA
J gene: TRBJ1-4
CDR3 protein: CASSHRGHDEKLFF
CDR3 DNA: TGTGCCAGCAGCCACAGGGGTCATGATGAAAAACTGTTTTTT

clone size: NA
V gene: TRBV6-5
D gene: NA
J gene: TRBJ2-2
CDR3 protein: CASSYKGGTGELFF
CDR3 DNA: TGTGCCAGCAGTTACAAAGGGGGCACCGGGGAGCTGTTTTTT

clone size: NA
V gene: TRBV7-9
D gene: NA
J gene: TRBJ1-1
CDR3 protein: CASPEGQWNTEAFF
CDR3 DNA: TGTGCCAGTCCCGAGGGCCAGTGGAACACTGAAGCTTTCTTT

clone size: NA
V gene: TRBV10-1
D gene: TRBD2
J gene: TRBJ2-3
CDR3 protein: CASSGPTSGGNTDTQYF
CDR3 DNA: TGCGCCAGCAGTGGACCGACTAGCGGGGGGAACACAGATACGCAGTATTTT

clone size: NA
V gene: TRBV6-6
D gene: NA
J gene: TRBJ1-4
CDR3 protein: CASSDGRPGEKLFF
CDR3 DNA: TGTGCCAGCAGCGACGGGAGGCCAGGTGAAAAACTGTTTTTT

clone size: NA
V gene: TRBV20-1
D gene: NA
J gene: TRBJ2-7
CDR3 protein: CSARVKLRGAEQYF
CDR3 DNA: TGCAGTGCTAGAGTTAAATTGAGGGGCGCCGAGCAGTACTTC

clone size: few
V gene: TRBV12-3/TRBV12-4
D gene: TRBD2
J gene: TRBJ2-1
CDR3 protein: CASSFPLAGSDEQFF
CDR3 DNA: TGTGCCAGCAGTTTCCCCCTAGCGGGATCAGATGAGCAGTTCTTC

clone size: NA
V gene: TRBV4-1
D gene: NA
J gene: TRBJ2-1
CDR3 protein: CASSRLPYNEQFF
CDR3 DNA: TGCGCCAGCAGCCGCCTGCCGTACAATGAGCAGTTCTTC

clone size: many
V gene: TRBV29-1
D gene: NA
J gene: TRBJ2-1
CDR3 protein: CSVVLSSYNEQFF
CDR3 DNA: TGCAGCGTTGTCTTAAGCTCCTACAATGAGCAGTTCTTC

clone size: few
V gene: TRBV7-2
D gene: TRBD2
J gene: TRBJ2-1
CDR3 protein: CASSPSGSAYNEQFF
CDR3 DNA: TGTGCCAGCAGCCCGAGCGGGAGCGCCTACAATGAGCAGTTCTTC

clone size: few
V gene: TRBV7-2
D gene: NA
J gene: TRBJ2-5
CDR3 protein: CASSEEGTLYQETQYF
CDR3 DNA: TGTGCCAGCAGCGAGGAAGGGACCCTGTACCAAGAGACCCAGTACTTC

clone size: NA
V gene: TRBV12-3/TRBV12-4
D gene: TRBD2
J gene: TRBJ2-7
CDR3 protein: CASSFERGGYEQYF
CDR3 DNA: TGTGCCAGCAGTTTCGAGCGGGGAGGCTACGAGCAGTACTTC

clone size: many
V gene: TRBV9
D gene: NA
J gene: TRBJ2-6
CDR3 protein: CASSVRPGEGANVLTF
CDR3 DNA: TGTGCCAGCAGCGTACGGCCGGGGGAAGGGGCCAACGTCCTGACTTTC

clone size: NA
V gene: TRBV4-1
D gene: NA
J gene: TRBJ1-1
CDR3 protein: CASSQVLTGLNTEAFF
CDR3 DNA: TGCGCCAGCAGCCAAGTATTGACAGGACTGAACACTGAAGCTTTCTTT

clone size: few
V gene: TRBV28
D gene: TRBD1
J gene: TRBJ1-1
CDR3 protein: CASSASTGANTEAFF
CDR3 DNA: TGTGCCAGCAGTGCGTCTACAGGGGCCAACACTGAAGCTTTCTTT

clone size: NA
V gene: TRBV27
D gene: NA
J gene: TRBJ1-6
CDR3 protein: CASSPVGGGSYNSPLHF
CDR3 DNA: TGTGCCAGCAGCCCTGTCGGGGGGGGCTCCTATAATTCACCCCTCCACTTT

clone size: NA
V gene: TRBV5-6
D gene: NA
J gene: TRBJ2-7
CDR3 protein: CASTQTTYEQYF
CDR3 DNA: TGTGCCAGCACCCAGACAACCTACGAGCAGTACTTC

clone size: NA
V gene: TRBV24-1
D gene: NA
J gene: TRBJ2-2
CDR3 protein: CATSDYGTPTGELFF
CDR3 DNA: TGTGCCACCAGTGATTACGGGACACCAACCGGGGAGCTGTTTTTT

clone size: many
V gene: TRBV19
D gene: NA
J gene: TRBJ1-5
CDR3 protein: CASSIDRGRNQPQHF
CDR3 DNA: TGTGCCAGTAGTATAGATCGGGGGCGCAATCAGCCCCAGCATTTT

clone size: NA
V gene: TRBV6-5
D gene: NA
J gene: TRBJ2-4
CDR3 protein: CASTLDHLAKNIQYF
CDR3 DNA: TGTGCCAGCACCTTGGACCACCTAGCCAAAAACATTCAGTACTTC

clone size: NA
V gene: TRBV4-1
D gene: TRBD1
J gene: TRBJ1-5
CDR3 protein: CASSQVIYKLRDRGNQPQHF
CDR3 DNA: TGCGCCAGCAGCCAAGTTATCTATAAGCTCCGGGACAGGGGCAATCAGCCCCAGCATTTT

clone size: NA
V gene: TRBV7-2
D gene: NA
J gene: TRBJ1-1
CDR3 protein: CASSLRWDWANTEAFF
CDR3 DNA: TGTGCCAGCAGCTTAAGGTGGGACTGGGCGAACACTGAAGCTTTCTTT

clone size: NA
V gene: TRBV20-1
D gene: TRBD2
J gene: TRBJ2-7
CDR3 protein: CSARDGGTSGYEQYF
CDR3 DNA: TGCAGTGCTAGAGATGGTGGGACTAGCGGCTACGAGCAGTACTTC

clone size: NA
V gene: TRBV10-3
D gene: TRBD1
J gene: TRBJ2-7
CDR3 protein: CAITGTGGSHEQYF
CDR3 DNA: TGTGCCATCACGGGGACAGGGGGTTCCCACGAGCAGTACTTC

clone size: NA
V gene: TRBV12-3/TRBV12-4
D gene: NA
J gene: TRBJ1-6
CDR3 protein: CASMQGRSSYNSPLHF
CDR3 DNA: TGTGCCAGCATGCAGGGTAGAAGCTCCTATAATTCACCCCTCCACTTT

clone size: NA
V gene: TRBV27
D gene: NA
J gene: TRBJ2-5
CDR3 protein: CASSSIPFSRLTRNEQYF
CDR3 DNA: TGTGCCAGCAGTTCAATTCCCTTTAGCAGATTAACGCGCAATGAGCAGTACTTC

clone size: few
V gene: TRBV4-1
D gene: TRBD2
J gene: TRBJ2-5
CDR3 protein: CASSQYPGGQETQYF
CDR3 DNA: TGCGCCAGCAGCCAATATCCGGGGGGCCAAGAGACCCAGTACTTC

clone size: NA
V gene: TRBV12-3/TRBV12-4
D gene: TRBD1
J gene: TRBJ1-6
CDR3 protein: CASSLRDRGSYNSPLHF
CDR3 DNA: TGTGCCAGCAGTTTAAGGGACAGGGGATCCTATAATTCACCCCTCCACTTT

clone size: NA
V gene: TRBV6-1
D gene: TRBD2
J gene: TRBJ2-3
CDR3 protein: CASRVAGSDTQYF
CDR3 DNA: TGTGCCAGCAGGGTAGCGGGATCAGATACGCAGTATTTT

clone size: few
V gene: TRBV28
D gene: NA
J gene: TRBJ2-6
CDR3 protein: CASSYGIDGANVLTF
CDR3 DNA: TGTGCCAGCAGTTATGGGATAGATGGGGCCAACGTCCTGACTTTC

clone size: few
V gene: TRBV20-1
D gene: NA
J gene: TRBJ1-4
CDR3 protein: CSAKTVATNEKLFF
CDR3 DNA: TGCAGTGCCAAAACAGTAGCAACTAATGAAAAACTGTTTTTT

clone size: few
V gene: TRBV18
D gene: NA
J gene: TRBJ2-5
CDR3 protein: CASSPRSLRGETQYF
CDR3 DNA: TGTGCCAGCTCACCGCGAAGCCTCAGGGGAGAGACCCAGTACTTC

clone size: NA
V gene: TRBV25-1
D gene: TRBD1
J gene: TRBJ2-1
CDR3 protein: CASSEYTVVRQGKDNEQFF
CDR3 DNA: TGTGCCAGCAGTGAATATACAGTCGTGCGACAGGGGAAAGACAATGAGCAGTTCTTC

clone size: many
V gene: TRBV12-3/TRBV12-4
D gene: NA
J gene: TRBJ2-7
CDR3 protein: CASRATSRAYEQYF
CDR3 DNA: TGTGCCAGCAGGGCCACTAGCCGAGCCTACGAGCAGTACTTC

clone size: NA
V gene: TRBV7-2
D gene: TRBD2
J gene: TRBJ2-1
CDR3 protein: CASSASGNNEQFF
CDR3 DNA: TGTGCCAGCTCGGCTAGCGGGAACAATGAGCAGTTCTTC

clone size: few
V gene: TRBV29-1
D gene: TRBD1
J gene: TRBJ1-1
CDR3 protein: CSVAQGAVSFMNTEAFF
CDR3 DNA: TGCAGCGTTGCTCAGGGGGCCGTTTCATTTATGAACACTGAAGCTTTCTTT

clone size: many
V gene: TRBV20-1
D gene: NA
J gene: TRBJ2-1
CDR3 protein: CSALASGSYNEQFF
CDR3 DNA: TGCAGTGCCTTGGCCAGCGGGTCATACAATGAGCAGTTCTTC

clone size: NA
V gene: TRBV27
D gene: NA
J gene: TRBJ1-1
CDR3 protein: CASSLGWLGNTEAFF
CDR3 DNA: TGTGCCAGCAGTTTAGGTTGGTTAGGGAACACTGAAGCTTTCTTT

clone size: few
V gene: TRBV6-1
D gene: NA
J gene: TRBJ2-1
CDR3 protein: CASSEVGGPPYNEQFF
CDR3 DNA: TGTGCCAGCAGTGAAGTGGGCGGGCCCCCCTACAATGAGCAGTTCTTC

clone size: NA
V gene: TRBV5-8
D gene: NA
J gene: TRBJ2-7
CDR3 protein: CASRIPGDHEQYF
CDR3 DNA: TGTGCCAGCAGGATCCCTGGGGACCACGAGCAGTACTTC

clone size: NA
V gene: TRBV30
D gene: NA
J gene: TRBJ1-5
CDR3 protein: CAWRRDVNQPQHF
CDR3 DNA: TGTGCCTGGAGAAGGGACGTCAATCAGCCCCAGCATTTT

clone size: few
V gene: TRBV5-6
D gene: NA
J gene: TRBJ1-6
CDR3 protein: CASSLRPNYNSPLHF
CDR3 DNA: TGTGCCAGCAGCTTGCGACCGAACTATAATTCACCCCTCCACTTT

clone size: few
V gene: TRBV3-1
D gene: TRBD2
J gene: TRBJ2-7
CDR3 protein: CASSQLVGGAYEQYF
CDR3 DNA: TGTGCCAGCAGCCAACTAGTCGGGGGGGCCTACGAGCAGTACTTC

clone size: NA
V gene: TRBV4-2
D gene: TRBD2
J gene: TRBJ2-5
CDR3 protein: CASSQDFRGGGETQYF
CDR3 DNA: TGTGCCAGCAGCCAAGATTTTCGGGGGGGCGGAGAGACCCAGTACTTC

clone size: few
V gene: TRBV7-8
D gene: NA
J gene: TRBJ2-7
CDR3 protein: CASSLLAVRFPIKPYEQYF
CDR3 DNA: TGTGCCAGCAGCTTATTAGCGGTCCGCTTCCCAATTAAACCCTACGAGCAGTACTTC

clone size: NA
V gene: TRBV29-1
D gene: NA
J gene: TRBJ1-3
CDR3 protein: CSVEGGGGNTIYF
CDR3 DNA: TGCAGCGTTGAAGGAGGCGGTGGAAACACCATATATTTT

clone size: few
V gene: TRBV28
D gene: TRBD2
J gene: TRBJ2-3
CDR3 protein: CASSNVPGTSGRADTQYF
CDR3 DNA: TGTGCCAGCAGCAATGTACCGGGGACTAGCGGGAGGGCAGATACGCAGTATTTT

clone size: NA
V gene: TRBV25-1
D gene: TRBD2
J gene: TRBJ2-7
CDR3 protein: CASSGTSRIHEQYF
CDR3 DNA: TGTGCCAGCTCTGGGACTAGCCGAATCCACGAGCAGTACTTC

clone size: NA
V gene: TRBV6-7
D gene: NA
J gene: TRBJ2-7
CDR3 protein: CASSYHYYEQYF
CDR3 DNA: TGTGCCAGCAGTTACCACTACTACGAGCAGTACTTC

clone size: NA
V gene: TRBV30
D gene: NA
J gene: TRBJ2-4
CDR3 protein: CAWSEAPTTGQYF
CDR3 DNA: TGTGCCTGGAGTGAGGCACCCACTACGGGGCAGTACTTC

clone size: NA
V gene: TRBV11-2
D gene: TRBD2
J gene: TRBJ2-3
CDR3 protein: CASSSATSGSPDTQYF
CDR3 DNA: TGTGCCAGCAGCTCCGCGACTAGCGGGAGTCCAGATACGCAGTATTTT